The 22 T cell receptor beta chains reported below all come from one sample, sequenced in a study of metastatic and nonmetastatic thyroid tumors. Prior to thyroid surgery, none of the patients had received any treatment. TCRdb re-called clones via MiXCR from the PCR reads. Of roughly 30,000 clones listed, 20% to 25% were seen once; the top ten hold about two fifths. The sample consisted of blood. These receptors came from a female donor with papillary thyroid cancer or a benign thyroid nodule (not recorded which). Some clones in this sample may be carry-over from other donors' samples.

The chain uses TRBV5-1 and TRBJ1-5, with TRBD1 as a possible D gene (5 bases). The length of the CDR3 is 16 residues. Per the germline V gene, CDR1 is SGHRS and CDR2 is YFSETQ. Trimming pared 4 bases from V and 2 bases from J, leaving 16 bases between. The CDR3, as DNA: TGCGCCAGCAGCCCGGGGGAGGGATTAGGCAATCAGCCCCAGCATTTT. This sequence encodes CASSPGEGLGNQPQHF.

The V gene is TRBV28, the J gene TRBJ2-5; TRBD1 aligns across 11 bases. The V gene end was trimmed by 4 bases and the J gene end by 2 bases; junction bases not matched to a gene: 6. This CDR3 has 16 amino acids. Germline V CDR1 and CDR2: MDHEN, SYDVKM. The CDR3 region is CASSYWTGGDQETQYF. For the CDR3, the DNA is TGTGCCAGCAGTTATTGGACAGGGGGCGATCAAGAGACCCAGTACTTC.

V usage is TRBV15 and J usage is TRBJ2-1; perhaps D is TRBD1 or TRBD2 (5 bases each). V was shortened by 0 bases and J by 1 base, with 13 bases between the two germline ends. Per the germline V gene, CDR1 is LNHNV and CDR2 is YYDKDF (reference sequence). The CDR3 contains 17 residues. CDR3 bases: TGTGCCACCAGCAGAGAGAGGGGTGGTTGGTCCTACAATGAGCAGTTCTTC. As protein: CATSRERGGWSYNEQFF.

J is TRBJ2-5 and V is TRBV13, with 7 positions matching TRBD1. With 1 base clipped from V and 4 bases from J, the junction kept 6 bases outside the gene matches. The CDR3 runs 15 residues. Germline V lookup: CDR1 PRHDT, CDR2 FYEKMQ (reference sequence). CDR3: CASSLAQGERETQYF. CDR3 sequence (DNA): TGTGCCAGCAGCTTAGCGCAGGGGGAGCGAGAGACCCAGTACTTC.

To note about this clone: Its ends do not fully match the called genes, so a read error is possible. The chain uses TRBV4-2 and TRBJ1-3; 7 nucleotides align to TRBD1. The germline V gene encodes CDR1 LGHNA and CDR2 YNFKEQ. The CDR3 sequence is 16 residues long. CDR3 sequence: CASSQERGQILNTIHF. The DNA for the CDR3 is TGTGCCAGCAGCCAGGAACGGGGACAGATTTTAAACACCATACATTTT.

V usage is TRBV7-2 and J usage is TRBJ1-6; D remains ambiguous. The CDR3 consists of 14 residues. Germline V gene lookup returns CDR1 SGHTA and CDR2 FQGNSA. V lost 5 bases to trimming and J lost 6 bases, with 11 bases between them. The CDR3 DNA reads TGTGCCAGCAGCCAAGGAGCGGCTAATTCACCCCTCCACTTT. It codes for CASSQGAANSPLHF.

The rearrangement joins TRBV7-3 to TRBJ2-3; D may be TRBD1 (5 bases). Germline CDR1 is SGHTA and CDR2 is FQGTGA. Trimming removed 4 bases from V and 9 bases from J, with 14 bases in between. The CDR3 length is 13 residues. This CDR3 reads CASSSSTAGTQYF. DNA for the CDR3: TGTGCCAGCAGCTCCTCCACCGCAGGGACGCAGTATTTT.

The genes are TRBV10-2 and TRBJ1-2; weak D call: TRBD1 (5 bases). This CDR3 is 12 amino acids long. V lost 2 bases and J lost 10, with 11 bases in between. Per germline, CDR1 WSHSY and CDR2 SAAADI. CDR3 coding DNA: TGCGCCAGCAGTGAGATAGGGGTTCTCTACACCTTC. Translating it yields CASSEIGVLYTF.

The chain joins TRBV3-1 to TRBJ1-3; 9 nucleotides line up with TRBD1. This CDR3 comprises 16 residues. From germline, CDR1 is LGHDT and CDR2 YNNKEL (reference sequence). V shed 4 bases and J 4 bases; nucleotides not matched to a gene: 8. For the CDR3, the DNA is TGTGCCAGCAGCCCGTCGGACAGGGGAAGGGGAAACACCATATATTTT. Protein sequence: CASSPSDRGRGNTIYF.

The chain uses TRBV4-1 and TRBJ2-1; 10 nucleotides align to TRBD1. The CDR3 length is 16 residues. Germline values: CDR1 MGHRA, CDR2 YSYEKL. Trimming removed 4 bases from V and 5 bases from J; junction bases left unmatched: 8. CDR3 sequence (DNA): TGCGCCAGCAGCCGAGTTGGGACAGGGGTGAACAATGAGCAGTTCTTC. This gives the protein CASSRVGTGVNNEQFF.

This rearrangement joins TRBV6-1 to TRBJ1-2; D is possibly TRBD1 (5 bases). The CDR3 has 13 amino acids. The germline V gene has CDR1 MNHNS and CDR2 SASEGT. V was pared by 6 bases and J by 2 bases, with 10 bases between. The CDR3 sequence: CASRWGRNYGYTF. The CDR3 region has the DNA TGTGCCAGCAGGTGGGGACGGAACTATGGCTACACCTTC.

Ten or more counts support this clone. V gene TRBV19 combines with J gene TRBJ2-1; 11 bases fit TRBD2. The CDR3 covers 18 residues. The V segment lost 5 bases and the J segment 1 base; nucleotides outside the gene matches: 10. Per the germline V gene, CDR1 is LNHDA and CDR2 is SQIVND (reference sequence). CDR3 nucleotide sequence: TGTGCCAGTAGTTACGGGCTAGCGGGGGGTGCATCCTACAATGAGCAGTTCTTC. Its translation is CASSYGLAGGASYNEQFF.

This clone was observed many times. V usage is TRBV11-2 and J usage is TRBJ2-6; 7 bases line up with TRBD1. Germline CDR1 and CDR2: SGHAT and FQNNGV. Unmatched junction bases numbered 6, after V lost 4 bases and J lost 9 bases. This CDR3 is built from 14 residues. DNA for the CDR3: TGTGCCAGCAGCTCTCGACAGGGTGGCAACGTCCTGACTTTC. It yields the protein CASSSRQGGNVLTF.

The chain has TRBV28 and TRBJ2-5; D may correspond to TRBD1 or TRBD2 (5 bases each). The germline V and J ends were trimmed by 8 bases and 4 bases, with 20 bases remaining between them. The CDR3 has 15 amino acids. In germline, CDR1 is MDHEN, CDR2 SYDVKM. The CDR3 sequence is CASGWGLVAGETQYF. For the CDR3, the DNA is TGTGCCAGCGGTTGGGGCCTCGTGGCGGGAGAGACCCAGTACTTC.

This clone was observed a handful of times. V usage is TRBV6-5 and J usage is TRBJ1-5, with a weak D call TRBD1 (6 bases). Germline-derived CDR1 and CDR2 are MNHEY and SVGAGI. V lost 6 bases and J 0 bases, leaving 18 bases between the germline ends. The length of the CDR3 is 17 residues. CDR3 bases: TGTGCCAGCAGCATATCCGGGACAACTCTTAGCAATCAGCCCCAGCATTTT. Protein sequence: CASSISGTTLSNQPQHF.

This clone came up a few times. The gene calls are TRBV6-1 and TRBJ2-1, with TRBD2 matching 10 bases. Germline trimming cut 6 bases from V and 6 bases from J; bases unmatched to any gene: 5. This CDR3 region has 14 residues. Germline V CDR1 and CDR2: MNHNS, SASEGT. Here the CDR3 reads CASSSGTSVNEQFF. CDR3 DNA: TGTGCCAGCAGCTCCGGGACTAGCGTCAATGAGCAGTTCTTC.

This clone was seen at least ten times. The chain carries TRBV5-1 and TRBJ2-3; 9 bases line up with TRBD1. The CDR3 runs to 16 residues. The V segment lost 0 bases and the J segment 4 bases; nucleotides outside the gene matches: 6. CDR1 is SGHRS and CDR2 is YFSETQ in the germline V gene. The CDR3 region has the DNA TGCGCCAGCAGCTTGGAACAGGGGGCGCGATCAGATACGCAGTATTTT. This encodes CASSLEQGARSDTQYF.

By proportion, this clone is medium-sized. CDR3 coding DNA: TGTGCCAGCAGTGAAGGGGGACAGGGGAGCGGGGAGCTGTTTTTT. It encodes CASSEGGQGSGELFF. The V call is TRBV6-1, the J call TRBJ2-2, with 10 nucleotides matching TRBD1. V dropped 1 base and J dropped 7; count of bases not matched to a gene: 3. CDR3 length: 15 amino acids. The germline V gene has CDR1 MNHNS and CDR2 SASEGT.

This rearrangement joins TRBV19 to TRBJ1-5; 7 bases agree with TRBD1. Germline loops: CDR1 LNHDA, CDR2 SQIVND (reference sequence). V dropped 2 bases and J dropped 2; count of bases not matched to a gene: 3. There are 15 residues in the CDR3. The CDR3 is CASSILQGGNQPQHF. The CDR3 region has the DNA TGTGCCAGTAGTATACTCCAGGGGGGCAATCAGCCCCAGCATTTT. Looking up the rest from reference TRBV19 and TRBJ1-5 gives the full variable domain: DGGITQSPKYLFRKEGQNVTLSCEQNLNHDAMYWYRQDPGQGLRLIYYSQIVNDFQKGDIAEGYSVSREKKESFPLTVTSAQKNPTAFYLCASSILQGGNQPQHFGDGTRLSIL.

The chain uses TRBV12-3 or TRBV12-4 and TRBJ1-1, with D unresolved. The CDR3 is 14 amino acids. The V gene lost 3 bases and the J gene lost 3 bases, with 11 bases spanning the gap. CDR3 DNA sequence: TGTGCCAGCAGTTTCCGCGGGCGACACACTGAAGCTTTCTTT. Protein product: CASSFRGRHTEAFF.

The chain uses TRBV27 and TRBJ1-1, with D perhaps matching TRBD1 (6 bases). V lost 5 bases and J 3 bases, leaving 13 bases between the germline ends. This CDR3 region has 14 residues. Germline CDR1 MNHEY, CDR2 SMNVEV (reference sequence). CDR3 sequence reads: CASSEGGRYTEAFF. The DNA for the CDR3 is TGTGCCAGCAGTGAGGGGGGTCGGTACACTGAAGCTTTCTTT.

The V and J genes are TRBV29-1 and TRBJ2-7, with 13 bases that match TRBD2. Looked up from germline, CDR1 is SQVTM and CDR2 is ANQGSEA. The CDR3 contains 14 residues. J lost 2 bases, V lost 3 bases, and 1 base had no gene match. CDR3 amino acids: CSVDGLAGAYEQYF. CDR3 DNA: TGCAGCGTTGATGGACTAGCGGGGGCCTACGAGCAGTACTTC.